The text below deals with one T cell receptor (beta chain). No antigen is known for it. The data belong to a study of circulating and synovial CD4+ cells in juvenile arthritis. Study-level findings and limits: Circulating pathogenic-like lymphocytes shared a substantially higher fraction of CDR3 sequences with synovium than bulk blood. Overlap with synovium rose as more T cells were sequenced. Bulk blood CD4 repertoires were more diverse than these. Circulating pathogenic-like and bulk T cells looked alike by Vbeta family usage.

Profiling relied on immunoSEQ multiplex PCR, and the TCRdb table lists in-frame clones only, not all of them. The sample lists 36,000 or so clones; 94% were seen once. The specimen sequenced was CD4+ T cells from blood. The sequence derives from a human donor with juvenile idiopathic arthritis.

CDR3 bases: TGTGCCAGCAGGCTACCGGGGGTCTACGAGCAGTACTTC. Translating it yields CASRLPGVYEQYF. The genes are TRBV7-2 and TRBJ2-7, with D possibly being TRBD2 (6 bases). The CDR3 sequence is 13 residues long. Germline values: CDR1 SGHTA, CDR2 FQGNSA. Trimming removed 6 bases at V and 3 bases at J, with 12 bases between.